This T cell receptor beta chain was captured in a study of glioma-infiltrating T cells. The iRepertoire nested amplicon-rescue multiplex PCR amplified TCR alpha and beta CDR3s from RNA. One entry per CDR3 protein, called by TCRdb with MiXCR from the multiplex PCR reads. The sample carries around 99,000 distinct CDR3 sequences, less than 30% recorded once. The V segment lost 3 bases and the J segment 7 bases; nucleotides outside the gene matches: 14. Germline CDR1 MGHRA, CDR2 YSYEKL. The CDR3 spans 17 residues. This clonotype was found a few times. Source material: glioma tissue, nonneoplastic brain tissue, or PBMCs (not recorded which). This receptor was obtained from a human donor with low-grade glioma or glioblastoma, undergoing nonglioma brain surgery, or in good health (not recorded which). This chain joins TRBV4-1 and TRBJ2-1; 8 bases are a match to TRBD2. DNA for the CDR3: TGCGCCAGCAGCCAGCGGTCGGGAGGGCCCTCGAAGAATGAGCAGTTCTTC. Translated: CASSQRSGGPSKNEQFF.